These T cell receptor beta chains were read from a single sample in a study of graft-versus-host responses after intestinal transplantation. Libraries were prepared by immunoSEQ multiplex PCR; TCRdb keeps only in-frame clonotypes and omits some of them. The sample has more than 50,000 clones; less than 95% are singletons. Sequencing used PBMCs, obtained roughly 660 days after intestinal transplant. Receptor source: a human patient who received an intestinal transplant, so some T cells may come from the graft donor. Each CDR3 is given with its conserved first and last residue. D genes are given only for firm matches. Clone size, where shown, is once, few, many, or a class for clones that have expanded.

V gene: TRBV5-1; D gene: NA; clone size: NA; J gene: TRBJ1-6; CDR3 protein: CASSAGEETPLHF; CDR3 DNA: TGCGCCAGCAGCGCAGGCGAAGAGACACCCCTCCACTTT
V gene: TRBV11-2; D gene: TRBD2; clone size: NA; J gene: TRBJ2-3; CDR3 protein: CASSIAGSSHTQYF; CDR3 DNA: TGTGCCAGCAGTATAGCGGGGAGTTCGCATACGCAGTATTTT
V gene: TRBV7-9; D gene: TRBD1; clone size: NA; J gene: TRBJ2-3; CDR3 protein: CASSIAGAGGDFSTDTQYF; CDR3 DNA: TGTGCCAGCAGCATCGCAGGGGCAGGGGGCGACTTTAGCACAGATACGCAGTATTTT
V gene: TRBV7-6; D gene: NA; clone size: NA; J gene: TRBJ2-3; CDR3 protein: CASRIIQGADTQYF; CDR3 DNA: TGTGCCAGCAGGATAATACAGGGCGCAGATACGCAGTATTTT
V gene: TRBV9; D gene: TRBD1; clone size: NA; J gene: TRBJ2-7; CDR3 protein: CASSAPETGEDEQYF; CDR3 DNA: TGTGCCAGCAGCGCACCCGAGACAGGGGAGGACGAGCAGTACTTC
V gene: TRBV6-4; D gene: NA; clone size: NA; J gene: TRBJ2-1; CDR3 protein: CASSEVEPSSYNEQFF; CDR3 DNA: TGTGCCAGCAGTGAAGTCGAACCGAGCTCCTACAATGAGCAGTTCTTC
V gene: TRBV9; D gene: NA; clone size: NA; J gene: TRBJ2-5; CDR3 protein: CASSVDGRGETQYF; CDR3 DNA: TGTGCCAGCAGCGTAGATGGCAGGGGAGAGACCCAGTACTTC
V gene: TRBV19; D gene: NA; clone size: NA; J gene: TRBJ1-2; CDR3 protein: CASSMLEDAPYYGYTF; CDR3 DNA: TGTGCCAGTAGTATGCTAGAGGACGCGCCCTACTATGGCTACACCTTC
V gene: TRBV6-6; D gene: TRBD1; clone size: NA; J gene: TRBJ1-2; CDR3 protein: CASNDDRGDGYTF; CDR3 DNA: TGTGCCAGCAACGATGACAGGGGTGATGGCTACACCTTC
V gene: TRBV7-8; D gene: NA; clone size: NA; J gene: TRBJ2-3; CDR3 protein: CASSLAPDTQYF; CDR3 DNA: TGTGCCAGCAGCTTAGCTCCAGATACGCAGTATTTT
V gene: TRBV10-1; D gene: TRBD1; clone size: NA; J gene: TRBJ2-7; CDR3 protein: CASSENPTGDEQYF; CDR3 DNA: TGCGCCAGCAGTGAGAACCCGACAGGGGACGAGCAGTACTTC
V gene: TRBV2; D gene: TRBD1; clone size: NA; J gene: TRBJ2-2; CDR3 protein: CASSPTGGLTGELFF; CDR3 DNA: TGTGCCAGCAGTCCTACAGGGGGCTTGACCGGGGAGCTGTTTTTT
V gene: TRBV27; D gene: NA; clone size: NA; J gene: TRBJ1-1; CDR3 protein: CASRTPPRAAFF; CDR3 DNA: TGTGCCAGCCGCACCCCACCCAGGGCGGCTTTCTTT
V gene: TRBV13; D gene: TRBD1; clone size: NA; J gene: TRBJ1-2; CDR3 protein: CASSARDSITGYTF; CDR3 DNA: TGTGCCAGCAGCGCCCGGGACAGCATAACAGGCTACACCTTC
V gene: TRBV9; D gene: NA; clone size: NA; J gene: TRBJ2-5; CDR3 protein: CASSVRTAETQYF; CDR3 DNA: TGTGCCAGCAGCGTGAGAACGGCTGAGACCCAGTACTTC
V gene: TRBV10-1; D gene: TRBD2; clone size: NA; J gene: TRBJ2-5; CDR3 protein: CASSESTGGTQYF; CDR3 DNA: TGCGCCAGCAGTGAGTCCACGGGGGGGACCCAGTACTTC
V gene: TRBV7-9; D gene: NA; clone size: NA; J gene: TRBJ2-6; CDR3 protein: CASSARGAGANVLTF; CDR3 DNA: TGTGCCAGCAGCGCCAGGGGGGCAGGGGCCAACGTCCTGACTTTC
V gene: TRBV19; D gene: NA; clone size: few; J gene: TRBJ2-1; CDR3 protein: CASTLGSNEQFF; CDR3 DNA: TGTGCCAGTACTCTGGGCTCGAATGAGCAGTTCTTC
V gene: TRBV19; D gene: TRBD2; clone size: NA; J gene: TRBJ2-1; CDR3 protein: CATSLAGANEQFF; CDR3 DNA: TGTGCCACGTCACTAGCGGGGGCCAATGAGCAGTTCTTC
V gene: TRBV25-1; D gene: NA; clone size: NA; J gene: TRBJ1-2; CDR3 protein: CASSESLAGGYTF; CDR3 DNA: TGTGCCAGCAGTGAATCTCTGGCAGGCGGCTACACCTTC
V gene: TRBV7-9; D gene: TRBD1; clone size: NA; J gene: TRBJ1-6; CDR3 protein: CASSSGQGANSPLHF; CDR3 DNA: TGTGCCAGCAGCTCGGGACAGGGGGCCAATTCACCCCTCCACTTT
V gene: TRBV9; D gene: NA; clone size: once; J gene: TRBJ1-5; CDR3 protein: CASSVSGHSNQPQHF; CDR3 DNA: TGTGCCAGCAGCGTATCCGGGCATAGCAATCAGCCCCAGCATTTT
V gene: TRBV12-5; D gene: NA; clone size: NA; J gene: TRBJ2-5; CDR3 protein: CASGPGGGETQYF; CDR3 DNA: TGTGCTAGTGGTCCCGGGGGTGGGGAGACCCAGTACTTC
V gene: TRBV2; D gene: NA; clone size: once; J gene: TRBJ1-4; CDR3 protein: CASSEGGTTNEKLFF; CDR3 DNA: TGTGCCAGCAGTGAGGGTGGGACAACTAATGAAAAACTGTTTTTT
V gene: TRBV6-1; D gene: TRBD1; clone size: NA; J gene: TRBJ2-5; CDR3 protein: CASTTDRGYQETQYF; CDR3 DNA: TGTGCCAGCACTACGGACAGGGGGTACCAAGAGACCCAGTACTTC
V gene: TRBV21-1; D gene: NA; clone size: few; J gene: TRBJ2-7; CDR3 protein: CASSKFATSRPYEQYF; CDR3 DNA: TGTGCCAGCAGCAAATTCGCGACTAGCAGGCCCTACGAGCAGTACTTC
V gene: TRBV15; D gene: TRBD1; clone size: NA; J gene: TRBJ1-5; CDR3 protein: CATSSTGTAYSNQPQHF; CDR3 DNA: TGTGCCACCAGCAGTACCGGGACAGCGTATAGCAATCAGCCCCAGCATTTT
V gene: TRBV5-5; D gene: NA; clone size: NA; J gene: TRBJ1-5; CDR3 protein: CASSLVGGTGRQPQHF; CDR3 DNA: TGTGCCAGCAGCCTTGTGGGAGGGACGGGGCGCCAGCCCCAGCATTTT
V gene: TRBV4-1; D gene: TRBD2; clone size: NA; J gene: TRBJ2-7; CDR3 protein: CASSPKKSLSGVYEQYF; CDR3 DNA: TGCGCCAGCAGCCCGAAAAAAAGTCTTAGCGGGGTCTACGAGCAGTACTTC
V gene: TRBV30; D gene: NA; clone size: NA; J gene: TRBJ1-5; CDR3 protein: CAWSVGEGQPQHF; CDR3 DNA: TGTGCCTGGAGTGTAGGGGAAGGTCAGCCCCAGCATTTT
V gene: TRBV6-5; D gene: NA; clone size: few; J gene: TRBJ1-6; CDR3 protein: CASSFPNSPLHF; CDR3 DNA: TGTGCCAGCAGTTTTCCCAATTCACCCCTCCACTTT
V gene: TRBV11-2; D gene: TRBD1; clone size: NA; J gene: TRBJ2-2; CDR3 protein: CASSLYRTGINTGELFF; CDR3 DNA: TGTGCCAGCAGCTTATACCGGACAGGGATTAACACCGGGGAGCTGTTTTTT